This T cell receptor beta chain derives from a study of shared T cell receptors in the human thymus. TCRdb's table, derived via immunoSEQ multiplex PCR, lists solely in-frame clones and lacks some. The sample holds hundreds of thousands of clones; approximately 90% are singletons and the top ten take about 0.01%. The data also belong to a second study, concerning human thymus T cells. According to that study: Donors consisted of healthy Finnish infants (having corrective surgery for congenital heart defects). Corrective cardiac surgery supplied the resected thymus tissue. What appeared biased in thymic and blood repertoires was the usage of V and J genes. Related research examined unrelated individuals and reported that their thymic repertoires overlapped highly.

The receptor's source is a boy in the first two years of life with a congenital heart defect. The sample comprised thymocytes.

The CDR3 sequence is CASSQGTANTEAFF. For the CDR3, the DNA is TGTGCCAGCAGTCAAGGGACAGCGAACACTGAAGCTTTCTTT. This sequence joins TRBV27 and TRBJ1-1; the match to TRBD1 covers 7 bases. Trimming at V came to 5 bases and at J to 1 base, leaving 4 bases not matched to a gene. Germline V gives CDR1 MNHEY, CDR2 SMNVEV (reference sequence). The CDR3 sequence is 14 residues long.